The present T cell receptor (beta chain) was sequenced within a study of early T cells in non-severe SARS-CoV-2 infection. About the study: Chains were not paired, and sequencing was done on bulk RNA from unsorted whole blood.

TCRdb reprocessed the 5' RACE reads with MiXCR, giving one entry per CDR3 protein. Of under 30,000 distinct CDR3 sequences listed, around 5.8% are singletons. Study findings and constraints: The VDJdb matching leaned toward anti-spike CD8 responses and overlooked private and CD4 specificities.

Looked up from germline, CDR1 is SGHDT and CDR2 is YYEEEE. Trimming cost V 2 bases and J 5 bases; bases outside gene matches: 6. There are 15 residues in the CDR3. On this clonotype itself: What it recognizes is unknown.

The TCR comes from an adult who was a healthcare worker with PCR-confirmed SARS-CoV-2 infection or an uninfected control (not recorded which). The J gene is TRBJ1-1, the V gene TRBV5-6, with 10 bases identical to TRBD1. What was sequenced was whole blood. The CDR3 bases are TGTGCCAGCAGCTTCGGACAGGGGGGCGCTACTGAAGCTTTCTTT. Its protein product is CASSFGQGGATEAFF.